The 18 T cell receptor beta chains given below trace back to one sample, sequenced in a study of T cells in localized non-small cell lung cancer. Here immunoSEQ multiplex PCR was the method, and the copy in TCRdb shows in-frame clones only, minus some. The sample consists of roughly 3,900 clones, around 41% of them appearing once. The sample in question was lung tumor tissue, obtained before any cancer treatment. The receptors derive from a woman aged 40 to 75 with stage I lung adenocarcinoma.

This clone showed up just once. This chain joins TRBV10-2 and TRBJ1-4, with D unclear. CDR1 and CDR2 (germline): WSHSY, SAAADI. Between the trimmed V and J ends, which lost 8 bases and 5 bases, there was a span of 9 bases. The CDR3 spans 12 residues. The DNA for the CDR3 is TGCGCCAGCTCTCGACCGAATGAAAAACTGTTTTTT. This codes for CASSRPNEKLFF.

In its sample, this clone ranks as medium-sized. The gene calls are TRBV7-1 and TRBJ1-1; D is perhaps TRBD1 (5 bases). TRBV7-1 counts as an open reading frame of uncertain function. V was pared by 7 bases and J by 2 bases, with 11 bases between. The CDR3 loop spans 13 amino acids. The CDR3: CASTWDANTEAFF. The CDR3 DNA is TGTGCCAGCACCTGGGACGCCAACACTGAAGCTTTCTTT.

By share, this clone counts as medium-sized. The chain has TRBV6-8 and TRBJ2-2; 16 nucleotides agree with TRBD2. Germline CDR1 reads MNHGY; CDR2 reads SAAAGT. This CDR3 has 17 residues. V was pared by 6 bases and J by 1 base, with 2 bases of the junction left unmatched. The CDR3 sequence: CASRGTSGRGNTGELFF. Here the CDR3 DNA reads TGTGCCAGCAGGGGGACTAGCGGGAGGGGGAACACCGGGGAGCTGTTTTTT.

This clone was detected only a few times. The rearrangement links TRBV18 to TRBJ2-7, with D unresolved. V shed 1 base and J shed 4 bases, with 11 bases lying between them. The CDR3 runs to 14 residues. The germline CDR1 and CDR2 sequences are KGHSH and LQKENI. CDR3 DNA sequence: TGTGCCAGCTCACCACGCGACTCCCGATACGAGCAGTACTTC. Protein product: CASSPRDSRYEQYF.

The CDR3 protein is CASSSLAGPSYEQYF. Here the CDR3 DNA reads TGTGCCAGCAGCTCCCTGGCGGGGCCCTCCTACGAGCAGTACTTC. The chain carries TRBV6-8 and TRBJ2-7, with D perhaps matching TRBD2 (6 bases). The length of the CDR3 is 15 residues. The ends were cut back, 6 bases at V and 0 bases at J, with 15 bases in the middle. Germline V gene lookup returns CDR1 MNHGY and CDR2 SAAAGT.

The chain couples TRBV28 to TRBJ1-5; D is possibly TRBD1 (6 bases). V was shortened by 1 base and J by 2 bases, with 12 bases between the two germline ends. CDR1 and CDR2 (germline): MDHEN, SYDVKM. The CDR3 has 16 amino acids. This CDR3 reads CASSLSGDRGNQPQHF. The CDR3 DNA reads as TGTGCCAGCAGTTTATCAGGGGATAGAGGCAATCAGCCCCAGCATTTT.

The V call is TRBV10-2, the J call TRBJ2-3; 10 nucleotides line up with TRBD2. This CDR3 has 15 residues. CDR1 is WSHSY and CDR2 is SAAADI in the germline V gene. Germline trimming cut 7 bases from V and 2 bases from J; bases unmatched to any gene: 6. The DNA of the CDR3 is TGCGCCAGCAAGCTAACTAGCGGGAACACAGATACGCAGTATTTT. Amino acid sequence: CASKLTSGNTDTQYF.

This chain connects TRBV29-1 to TRBJ1-1, with D possibly matching TRBD1 (5 bases). CDR3 size: 13 residues. Per the germline V gene, CDR1 is SQVTM and CDR2 is ANQGSEA. Between the trimmed V and J ends, which lost 5 bases and 0 bases, there was a span of 10 bases. The CDR3 reads CSVPGSLNTEAFF. The CDR3 region has the DNA TGCAGCGTTCCAGGGTCCCTGAACACTGAAGCTTTCTTT.

In this sample, this clone turned up once. The CDR3, as DNA: TGTGCCAGCAGTTTATATGTGTATTCAGGGATAGATGGAAACACCATATATTTT. Its protein product is CASSLYVYSGIDGNTIYF. This chain connects TRBV28 to TRBJ1-3, with D perhaps TRBD1 (5 bases). Trimming removed 1 base at V and 3 bases at J, with 19 bases between. CDR1 is MDHEN, CDR2 SYDVKM, per germline. This CDR3 spans 18 amino acids.

Concerning this clone itself: The junction differs from germline at one of its ends, possibly a read error. The V gene is TRBV11-3, the J gene TRBJ2-5, with unresolved D. The CDR3 has 15 residues. Germline CDR1 is SGHNT and CDR2 is YENEEA. CDR3 in amino acids: CASSPLAQYQETQYF. CDR3 sequence (DNA): TGTGCTAGCAGCCCACTGGCTCAGTACCAAGAGACCCAGTACTTC.

The chain has TRBV25-1 and TRBJ2-1; TRBD1 might be the D (7 bases). Trimming pared 7 bases from V and 8 bases from J, leaving 18 bases between. Germline CDR1 MGHDK, CDR2 SYGVNS. CDR3 length equals 14 residues. The CDR3 nucleotides are TGTGCCAGCAAAGCAGGGGGAGGAGGGCATGAGCAGTTCTTC. It yields the protein CASKAGGGGHEQFF.

The CDR3 DNA reads TGTGCCAGCAGCCAAGAGCAGGGGCGCTCCTACGAGCAGTACTTC. Encoded protein: CASSQEQGRSYEQYF. This chain joins TRBV14 and TRBJ2-7; tentative D call: TRBD1 (6 bases). This CDR3 spans 15 amino acids. Germline values: CDR1 SGHDN, CDR2 FVKESK. V lost 0 bases to trimming and J lost 0 bases, with 9 bases between them. Full variable domain (rest looked up from reference TRBV14 and TRBJ2-7): EAGVTQFPSHSVIEKGQTVTLRCDPISGHDNLYWYRRVMGKEIKFLLHFVKESKQDESGMPNNRFLAERTGGTYSTLKVQPAELEDSGVYFCASSQEQGRSYEQYFGPGTRLTVT.

A few counts support this clone. The chain carries TRBV28 and TRBJ2-1, with 8 bases matching TRBD2. Germline loops: CDR1 MDHEN, CDR2 SYDVKM. The V gene end was trimmed by 6 bases and the J gene end by 4 bases; junction bases not matched to a gene: 11. This CDR3 is 16 amino acids long. The CDR3 here is CASSQTPSGGYNEQFF. The CDR3 DNA reads TGTGCCAGCAGCCAAACCCCCTCGGGAGGGTACAATGAGCAGTTCTTC.

The DNA for the CDR3 is TGTGCCAGCAGTTTCCGTGGACAGGGAGTAGATACGCAGTATTTT. Translating gives CASSFRGQGVDTQYF. V gene TRBV28 combines with J gene TRBJ2-3; TRBD1 aligns across 8 bases. The CDR3 length is 15 residues. CDR1 is MDHEN and CDR2 is SYDVKM in the germline V gene. V gave up 3 bases and J gave up 5 bases; unmatched junction bases: 7.

This clone has more than one count but fewer than ten. The chain carries TRBV9 and TRBJ1-4, with D unclear. This CDR3 has 14 amino acids. Germline-derived CDR1 and CDR2 are SGDLS and YYNGEE. Trimming stripped 5 bases from V and 7 bases from J, with 15 bases between. CDR3 loop: CASRAGWDGEKLFF. The CDR3 DNA is TGTGCCAGCAGGGCCGGTTGGGATGGTGAAAAACTGTTTTTT.

The chain has TRBV28 and TRBJ2-6; D is perhaps TRBD1 (6 bases). The CDR3 has 16 amino acids. Germline-derived CDR1 and CDR2 are MDHEN and SYDVKM. V was pared by 7 bases and J by 0 bases, with 13 bases between. CDR3 sequence: CASNAPGDSGANVLTF. The CDR3 DNA is TGTGCCAGCAACGCCCCAGGGGACTCTGGGGCCAACGTCCTGACTTTC.

DNA for the CDR3: TGTGCCAGCAGCCTGGAAGGTCTTCAGCCCCAGCATTTT. Protein product: CASSLEGLQPQHF. This chain connects TRBV9 to TRBJ1-5; D unresolved. CDR1 is SGDLS and CDR2 is YYNGEE in the germline V gene. The CDR3 covers 13 residues. Trimming stripped 4 bases from V and 6 bases from J, with 11 bases between.

V gene TRBV25-1 combines with J gene TRBJ2-3; 12 bases match TRBD1. This CDR3 region has 18 residues. Trimming took 4 bases from V and 3 from J; bases not matched to a gene: 11. Looked up from germline, CDR1 is MGHDK and CDR2 is SYGVNS. The CDR3 DNA reads TGTGCCAGCAGTGGTTTTTCGGGACAGGGGGCATCTACAGATACGCAGTATTTT. Residues: CASSGFSGQGASTDTQYF.